The 24 T cell receptor beta chains listed next were all sequenced from one sample in a study of T cells in lung cancer brain metastases (dated by TCRdb to the late 2010s). The library relied on the immunoSEQ multiplex PCR assay. This immuneACCESS table, as held by TCRdb, lists in-frame sequences with V and J called but not all clones. Of the missing ones, under half trace to an unresolved V gene in checked studies; the others have no known cause. The sample yields about 7,000 clones; 86% were counted once. Of the sample, 4.5% to 5% is held by the ten largest clones. What was sequenced was tumor tissue from the primary lung tumor. The sample's cell subset or site label, decoded: primary lung cancer lesion. These TCRs come from a man over 45 with non-small cell lung cancer.

The chain recombines TRBV27 with TRBJ2-3; TRBD1 aligns across 7 bases. Trimming cost V 3 bases and J 3 bases; bases outside gene matches: 3. Germline V gene lookup returns CDR1 MNHEY and CDR2 SMNVEV (reference sequence). The CDR3 is made up of 14 amino acids. The CDR3 bases are TGTGCCAGCAGTTTGGAACAGGGGACAGATACGCAGTATTTT. It is translated as CASSLEQGTDTQYF.

The J gene is TRBJ2-5, the V gene TRBV7-6, with 8 bases fitting TRBD1. Germline V gives CDR1 SGHVS, CDR2 FNYEAQ. CDR3 length: 14 residues. The V gene end was trimmed by 5 bases and the J gene end by 2 bases; junction bases not matched to a gene: 4. The CDR3 sequence: CASSAGTGQETQYF. DNA of the CDR3: TGTGCCAGCAGCGCCGGGACAGGACAAGAGACCCAGTACTTC.

CDR3 sequence: CASSDIGNLPGELFF. CDR3 in DNA: TGCGCCAGCAGTGATATAGGGAATTTACCCGGGGAGCTGTTTTTT. This chain joins TRBV10-1 and TRBJ2-2; D call uncertain. V lost 3 bases and J 6 bases, leaving 14 bases between the germline ends. The CDR3 extends over 15 amino acids. Germline V gene sequence: CDR1 WNHNN, CDR2 SYGVQD (reference sequence).

The chain couples TRBV7-8 to TRBJ2-7; the match to TRBD1 covers 7 bases. J lost 5 bases, V lost 3 bases, and 1 base had no gene match. The CDR3 runs to 12 residues. Germline V gene lookup returns CDR1 SGHVS and CDR2 FQNEAQ. The CDR3 bases are TGTGCCAGCAGCTTTGACAGGGACGAGCAGTACTTC. Amino acids: CASSFDRDEQYF.

V gene TRBV19 combines with J gene TRBJ1-2, with D perhaps matching TRBD1 (5 bases). Trimming took 6 bases from V and 4 from J, leaving 18 bases between them. This CDR3 contains 15 residues. Per the germline V gene, CDR1 is LNHDA and CDR2 is SQIVND (reference sequence). CDR3 sequence (DNA): TGTGCCAGTAGCTGGGGGAACCCTCAGGGCTATGGCTACACCTTC. Its translation is CASSWGNPQGYGYTF.

The chain recombines TRBV25-1 with TRBJ1-5; the match to TRBD1 covers 12 bases. The germline CDR1 and CDR2 sequences are MGHDK and SYGVNS. The length of the CDR3 is 18 residues. The V gene end was trimmed by 4 bases and the J gene end by 2 bases; junction bases not matched to a gene: 9. CDR3 residues: CASSAGTGGAEGNQPQHF. The CDR3, as DNA: TGTGCCAGCAGTGCCGGGACAGGGGGCGCCGAGGGCAATCAGCCCCAGCATTTT. Complete variable domain (other parts from reference TRBV25-1 and TRBJ1-5): EADIYQTPRYLVIGTGKKITLECSQTMGHDKMYWYQQDPGMELHLIHYSYGVNSTEKGDLSSESTVSRIRTEHFPLTLESARPSHTSQYLCASSAGTGGAEGNQPQHFGDGTRLSIL.

The chain uses TRBV20-1 and TRBJ1-2; no definite D call. In germline, CDR1 is DFQATT, CDR2 SNEGSKA (reference sequence). Trimming removed 4 bases at V and 6 bases at J, with 9 bases between. This CDR3 spans 11 amino acids. This CDR3 is CSATAQNGYTF. The CDR3 nucleotides read TGCAGTGCTACAGCTCAAAATGGCTACACCTTC.

The genes are TRBV18 and TRBJ2-7, with D possibly matching TRBD1 (5 bases). Trimming stripped 2 bases from V and 3 bases from J, with 14 bases between. Germline CDR1 reads KGHSH; CDR2 reads LQKENI. CDR3 length: 15 amino acids. The DNA for the CDR3 is TGTGCCAGCTCACCAGACAGACCCCCAAACTACGAGCAGTACTTC. This codes for CASSPDRPPNYEQYF.

This chain uses TRBV6-6 with TRBJ1-2, with a tentative D call TRBD1 (5 bases). The CDR3 runs to 13 residues. Germline assignment: CDR1 MNHNY and CDR2 SVGAGI (reference sequence). The V gene lost 2 bases and the J gene lost 2 bases, with 6 bases spanning the gap. CDR3 nucleotides: TGTGCCAGCAGTTACGAGGGGAACTATGGCTACACCTTC. Translation gives CASSYEGNYGYTF.

The chain links TRBV29-1 to TRBJ2-7; either TRBD1 or TRBD2 may fit D (5 bases each). V lost 4 bases to trimming and J lost 5 bases, with 18 bases between them. This CDR3 contains 14 residues. Germline assignment: CDR1 SQVTM and CDR2 ANQGSEA. As DNA, the CDR3 is TGCAGCGTTGGGGCCTGGGACCGCTTCCACGAGCAGTACTTC. Translated: CSVGAWDRFHEQYF.

The chain is built from TRBV4-3 and TRBJ1-1; tentative D call: TRBD1 (6 bases). V lost 1 base to trimming and J lost 0 bases, with 9 bases between them. This CDR3 comprises 15 residues. The germline CDR1 and CDR2 sequences are LGHNA and YSLEER. The CDR3 DNA follows: TGCGCCAGCAGCCAAGGCGGGGGGCTGAACACTGAAGCTTTCTTT. It encodes CASSQGGGLNTEAFF.

J is TRBJ2-5 and V is TRBV14, with D perhaps TRBD1 (5 bases). V was pared by 0 bases and J by 2 bases, with 13 bases between. Germline lookup yields CDR1 SGHDN and CDR2 FVKESK. The CDR3 totals 16 residues. The CDR3 protein is CASSQEGAWVQETQYF. As DNA, the CDR3 is TGTGCCAGCAGCCAAGAAGGGGCATGGGTTCAAGAGACCCAGTACTTC.

The gene calls are TRBV6-6 and TRBJ1-2; D is possibly TRBD1 (6 bases). CDR1 is MNHNY, CDR2 SVGAGI, per germline (reference sequence). Trimming took 2 bases from V and 7 from J, leaving 8 bases between them. CDR3 size: 12 residues. CDR3 region: CASSYEGVGYTF. Here the CDR3 DNA reads TGTGCCAGCAGTTACGAGGGGGTTGGCTACACCTTC.

This clone was detected once. This chain links TRBV30 with TRBJ1-5; TRBD1 might be the D (5 bases). CDR1 is GTSNPN and CDR2 is SVGIG in the germline V gene (reference sequence). CDR3 length equals 16 residues. V was shortened by 0 bases and J by 2 bases, with 14 bases between the two germline ends. CDR3 in amino acids: CAWSVPARAGNQPQHF. The CDR3 region has the DNA TGTGCCTGGAGTGTACCCGCCAGGGCTGGCAATCAGCCCCAGCATTTT.

The J gene is TRBJ2-2, the V gene TRBV2, with D possibly TRBD1 on 7 matching bases. Germline loops: CDR1 SNHLY, CDR2 FYNNEI. V was shortened by 7 bases and J by 3 bases, with 21 bases between the two germline ends. The CDR3 totals 17 residues. CDR3 loop: CASTARQGGSHTGELFF. The CDR3 DNA sequence: TGTGCCAGCACTGCGCGCCAGGGGGGTTCCCACACCGGGGAGCTGTTTTTT.

A single count supports this clone. This sequence joins TRBV12-5 and TRBJ2-1; 9 positions agree with TRBD1. Germline CDR1 LGHNT, CDR2 FRNRAP. The CDR3 consists of 14 residues. Trimming took 6 bases from V and 7 from J; bases not matched to a gene: 7. The CDR3 reads CASGPGQGHNEQFF. As DNA, the CDR3 is TGTGCTAGTGGCCCGGGACAGGGACATAATGAGCAGTTCTTC.

The rearrangement links TRBV7-8 to TRBJ1-1; the match to TRBD1 covers 11 bases. The V gene end was trimmed by 1 base and the J gene end by 6 bases; junction bases not matched to a gene: 4. Germline assignment: CDR1 SGHVS and CDR2 FQNEAQ. The CDR3 extends over 15 amino acids. This CDR3 is CASSLGDRGRAEAFF. The CDR3 bases are TGTGCCAGCAGCTTAGGGGACAGGGGGAGGGCTGAAGCTTTCTTT.

Only a few counts were recorded for this clone. This sequence joins TRBV6-1 and TRBJ2-7; D could derive from TRBD1 or TRBD2 (6 bases each). Germline values: CDR1 MNHNS, CDR2 SASEGT. The ends were cut back, 1 base at V and 8 bases at J, with 24 bases in the middle. The CDR3 sequence is 17 residues long. CDR3 bases: TGTGCCAGCAGTGAAGAACGGGGGCGGGCCGGTCTACGAAAGCAGTACTTC. Translated: CASSEERGRAGLRKQYF.

The J gene is TRBJ1-1, the V gene TRBV6-6; possibly TRBD1 for D (5 bases). V was clipped by 0 bases and J by 1 base, with 6 bases between them. Germline assignment: CDR1 MNHNY and CDR2 SVGAGI (reference sequence). The CDR3 contains 14 residues. Here the CDR3 reads CASSYSGTNTEAFF. Here the CDR3 DNA reads TGTGCCAGCAGTTACTCCGGGACGAACACTGAAGCTTTCTTT.

The J gene is TRBJ1-2, the V gene TRBV9, with 10 positions matching TRBD1. The CDR3 is 15 residues long. The V gene's germline CDR1 is SGDLS and CDR2 YYNGEE. V trimming: 5 bases; J trimming: 5 bases; junction bases outside the gene matches: 9. CDR3 amino acids: CASRQGQGMMYGYTF. The DNA for the CDR3 is TGTGCCAGCAGACAGGGACAGGGGATGATGTATGGCTACACCTTC.

The chain is built from TRBV5-1 and TRBJ1-1; D is uncertain. Germline loops: CDR1 SGHRS, CDR2 YFSETQ. The CDR3 covers 13 residues. Trimming pared 3 bases from V and 0 bases from J, leaving 6 bases between. The CDR3 bases are TGCGCCAGCAGCTCGCAGATGAACACTGAAGCTTTCTTT. It encodes CASSSQMNTEAFF.

There are a few counts of this clone. This chain joins TRBV5-1 and TRBJ2-7; D possibly corresponds to TRBD1 (7 bases). The V end lost 0 bases, the J end lost 2 bases, and 15 bases lay between the germline ends. CDR1 is SGHRS, CDR2 YFSETQ, per germline. This CDR3 region has 16 residues. CDR3 in DNA: TGCGCCAGCAGCTTGGGCCAGGGGGGAGTGGCCTACGAGCAGTACTTC. Its protein is CASSLGQGGVAYEQYF.

The gene calls are TRBV7-9 and TRBJ2-2; 8 positions match TRBD2. V shed 1 base and J 7 bases; nucleotides not matched to a gene: 8. Germline-derived CDR1 and CDR2 are SEHNR and FQNEAQ (reference sequence). The CDR3 is 16 residues long. This chain's CDR3 is CASSLVLGGAYGELFF. In nucleotides, the CDR3 is TGTGCCAGCAGCTTAGTTCTCGGGGGGGCCTACGGGGAGCTGTTTTTT. Full variable domain (remainder filled in from reference TRBV7-9 and TRBJ2-2): DTGVSQNPRHKITKRGQNVTFRCDPISEHNRLYWYRQTLGQGPEFLTYFQNEAQLEKSRLLSDRFSAERPKGSFSTLEIQRTEQGDSAMYLCASSLVLGGAYGELFFGEGSRLTVL.

The chain employs TRBV7-3 and TRBJ2-3, with 10 bases fitting TRBD2. Germline V CDR1 and CDR2: SGHTA, FQGTGA. The ends lost 0 bases at V and 0 bases at J; junction bases unmatched: 6. The CDR3 extends over 18 amino acids. Here the CDR3 reads CASSLTASGGLSTDTQYF. CDR3 coding DNA: TGTGCCAGCAGCTTAACGGCTAGCGGGGGCCTTAGCACAGATACGCAGTATTTT.